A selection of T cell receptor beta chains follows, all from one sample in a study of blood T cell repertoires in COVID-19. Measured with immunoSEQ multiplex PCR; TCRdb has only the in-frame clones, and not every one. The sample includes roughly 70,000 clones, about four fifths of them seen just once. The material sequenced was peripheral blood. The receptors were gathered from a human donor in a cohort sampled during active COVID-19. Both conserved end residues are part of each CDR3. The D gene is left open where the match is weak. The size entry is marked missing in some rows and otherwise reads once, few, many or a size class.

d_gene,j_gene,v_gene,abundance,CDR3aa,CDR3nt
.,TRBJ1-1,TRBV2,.,CASTVRGGTEAFF,TGTGCCAGCACCGTAAGGGGGGGCACTGAAGCTTTCTTT
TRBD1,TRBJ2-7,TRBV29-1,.,CSVGQGTTYEQYF,TGCAGCGTTGGACAGGGTACGACGTACGAGCAGTACTTC
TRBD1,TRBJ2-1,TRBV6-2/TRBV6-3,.,CASSLIRGPRGPLNYNEQFF,TGTGCCAGCAGTTTAATAAGGGGGCCCCGGGGACCCTTGAACTACAATGAGCAGTTCTTC
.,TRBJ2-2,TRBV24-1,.,CATSDLGDSSLTGELFF,TGTGCCACCAGTGATTTGGGGGACTCTAGTCTAACCGGGGAGCTGTTTTTT
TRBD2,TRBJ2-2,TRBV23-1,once,CASSRGGNTGELFF,TGCGCCAGCAGTCGGGGGGGTAACACCGGGGAGCTGTTTTTT
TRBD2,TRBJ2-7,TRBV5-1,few,CASSVPLAASYEQYF,TGCGCCAGCAGCGTGCCCCTAGCGGCGTCCTACGAGCAGTACTTC
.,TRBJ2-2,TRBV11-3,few,CASSLREGELFF,TGTGCCAGCAGCTTACGGGAAGGGGAGCTGTTTTTT
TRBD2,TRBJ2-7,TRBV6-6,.,CASSSQRDYEQYF,TGTGCCAGCAGTTCTCAGCGGGACTACGAGCAGTACTTC
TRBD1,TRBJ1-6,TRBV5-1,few,CASSTGQSSNSPLHF,TGCGCCAGCAGCACGGGACAGTCTTCTAATTCACCCCTCCACTTT
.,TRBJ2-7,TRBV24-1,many,CATSDLAGLYEQYF,TGTGCCACCAGTGACCTCGCTGGACTCTACGAGCAGTACTTC
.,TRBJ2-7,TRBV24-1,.,CATPGGNEQYF,TGTGCCACTCCGGGCGGGAACGAGCAGTACTTC
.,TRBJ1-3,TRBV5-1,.,CASSLDQVRDTIYF,TGCGCCAGCAGCTTGGATCAGGTCCGAGACACCATATATTTT
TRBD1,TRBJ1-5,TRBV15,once,CATSRDDRGGNQPQHF,TGTGCCACCAGCAGAGATGACAGGGGCGGCAATCAGCCCCAGCATTTT
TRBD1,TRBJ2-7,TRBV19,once,CASSRQGLYEQYF,TGTGCCAGTAGTAGACAGGGATTATACGAGCAGTACTTC
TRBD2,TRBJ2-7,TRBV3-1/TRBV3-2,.,CASRGRQASGYEQYF,TGTGCCAGCAGGGGGCGCCAGGCTAGCGGTTACGAGCAGTACTTC
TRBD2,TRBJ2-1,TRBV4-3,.,CASSQEGPGTSWSGEQFF,TGCGCCAGCAGCCAGGAAGGCCCCGGGACTAGCTGGTCCGGGGAGCAGTTCTTC
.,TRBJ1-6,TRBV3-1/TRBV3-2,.,CASTAFGAGGARSYNSPLHF,TGTGCCAGCACCGCATTTGGTGCGGGGGGCGCGAGGTCCTATAATTCACCCCTCCACTTT
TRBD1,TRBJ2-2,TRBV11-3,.,CASSSRGPHDGELFF,TGTGCCAGCAGTTCCAGGGGGCCACACGACGGGGAGCTGTTTTTT
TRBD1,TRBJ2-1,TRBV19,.,CASSTRDRGLLNEQFF,TGTGCCAGTAGTACCCGGGACAGGGGGCTTCTCAATGAGCAGTTCTTC
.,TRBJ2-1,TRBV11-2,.,CASSFLRGRTYNEQFF,TGTGCCAGCAGCTTTCTCAGGGGAAGAACCTACAATGAGCAGTTCTTC
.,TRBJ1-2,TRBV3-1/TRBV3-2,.,CASSHRSVGANGYTF,TGTGCCAGCAGCCACCGATCTGTGGGGGCCAATGGCTACACCTTC
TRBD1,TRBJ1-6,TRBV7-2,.,CASRGQGNSPLHF,TGTGCCAGCAGGGGACAGGGGAATTCACCCCTCCACTTT
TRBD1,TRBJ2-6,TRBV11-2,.,CASNQGAGGANVLTF,TGTGCCAGCAACCAGGGGGCAGGTGGGGCCAACGTCCTGACTTTC
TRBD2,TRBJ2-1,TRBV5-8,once,CASSLGSGRSSYNEQFF,TGTGCCAGCAGCTTGGGTAGCGGGAGGAGCTCCTACAATGAGCAGTTCTTC
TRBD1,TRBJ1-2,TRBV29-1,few,CSVEGDRGLNYGYTF,TGCAGCGTTGAAGGGGACAGGGGGCTGAACTATGGCTACACCTTC
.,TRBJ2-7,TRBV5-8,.,CASSLAGEAYEQYF,TGTGCCAGCAGCTTGGCGGGAGAGGCGTACGAGCAGTACTTC
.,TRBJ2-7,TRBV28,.,CASSLSSYEQYF,TGTGCCAGCAGTCTTAGCTCCTACGAGCAGTACTTC
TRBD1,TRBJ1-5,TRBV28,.,CASSWGDRGYSNQPQHF,TGTGCCAGCAGTTGGGGGGACAGGGGCTATAGCAATCAGCCCCAGCATTTT
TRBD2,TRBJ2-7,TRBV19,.,CASSRRAGTSGSYEQYF,TGTGCCAGTAGTAGAAGGGCCGGGACTAGCGGCTCCTACGAGCAGTACTTC
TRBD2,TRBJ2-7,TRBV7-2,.,CASSLDLAGVGEQYF,TGTGCCAGCAGCTTAGACCTAGCGGGAGTCGGCGAGCAGTACTTC
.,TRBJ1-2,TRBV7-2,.,CASSTGNRANYGYTF,TGTGCCAGCAGTACAGGGAACAGGGCTAACTATGGCTACACCTTC
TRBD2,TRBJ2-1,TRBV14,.,CASSQRGSSGSPSYNEQFF,TGTGCCAGCAGCCAACGGGGTTCTAGCGGGAGTCCCTCCTACAATGAGCAGTTCTTC
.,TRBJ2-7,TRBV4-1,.,CASSLDYPYEQYF,TGCGCCAGCAGCTTGGACTACCCCTACGAGCAGTACTTC
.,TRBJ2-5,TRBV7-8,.,CASSFASAQETQYF,TGTGCCAGCAGCTTCGCCAGCGCCCAAGAGACCCAGTACTTC
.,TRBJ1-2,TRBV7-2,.,CASSTQRQDFLHGYTF,TGTGCCAGCTCAACCCAGAGACAGGACTTTTTGCATGGCTACACCTTC
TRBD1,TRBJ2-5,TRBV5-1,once,CASSLTGEETQYF,TGCGCCAGCAGCTTGACAGGGGAAGAGACCCAGTACTTC
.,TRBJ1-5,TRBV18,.,CASSPRVEDYGHNQPQHF,TGTGCCAGCTCACCCCGGGTTGAGGACTACGGCCACAATCAGCCCCAGCATTTT
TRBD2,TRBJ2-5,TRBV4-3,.,CASSQNRGVQETQYF,TGCGCCAGCAGCCAAAACCGGGGGGTTCAAGAGACCCAGTACTTC
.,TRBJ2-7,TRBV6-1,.,CASSEAPQYEQYF,TGTGCCAGCAGTGAAGCCCCACAGTACGAGCAGTACTTC
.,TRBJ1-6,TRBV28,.,CASSESSYNSPLHF,TGTGCCAGCAGCGAGAGCTCCTATAATTCACCCCTCCACTTT
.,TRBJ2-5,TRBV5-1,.,CASSSWTEETQYF,TGCGCCAGCAGCTCGTGGACAGAAGAGACCCAGTACTTC
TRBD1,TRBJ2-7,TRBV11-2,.,CASSLETGGRNEQYF,TGTGCCAGCAGCTTAGAGACAGGGGGCCGCAACGAGCAGTACTTC
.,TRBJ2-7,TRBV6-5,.,CASSYGADEQYF,TGTGCCAGCAGTTACGGGGCCGACGAGCAGTACTTC
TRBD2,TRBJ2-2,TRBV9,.,CASSVTSGSQFGELFF,TGTGCCAGCAGCGTAACTAGCGGGAGTCAATTCGGGGAGCTGTTTTTT
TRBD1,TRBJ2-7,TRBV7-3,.,CASSLRQGVTYEQYF,TGTGCCAGCAGCTTACGGCAGGGGGTAACCTACGAGCAGTACTTC
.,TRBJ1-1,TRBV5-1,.,CASSLRGISTEAFF,TGCGCCAGCAGCTTGAGGGGGATCAGCACTGAAGCTTTCTTT
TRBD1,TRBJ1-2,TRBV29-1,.,CSAQTGGDGYTF,TGCAGCGCACAGACAGGGGGCGACGGCTACACCTTC
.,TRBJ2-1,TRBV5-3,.,CARSLALGLPNNEQFF,TGTGCCAGAAGCTTGGCCCTGGGACTGCCCAACAATGAGCAGTTCTTC
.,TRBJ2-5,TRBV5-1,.,CASSSWATQETQYF,TGCGCCAGCAGCTCCTGGGCCACGCAAGAGACCCAGTACTTC
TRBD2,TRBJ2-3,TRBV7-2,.,CASSLSSGRADTQYF,TGTGCCAGCAGCTTAAGTAGCGGGAGGGCAGATACGCAGTATTTT
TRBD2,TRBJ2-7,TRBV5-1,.,CASSGDSGIYEQYF,TGCGCCAGCAGCGGAGATAGCGGGATCTACGAGCAGTACTTC
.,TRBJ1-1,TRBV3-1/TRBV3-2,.,CASSRSGENTEAFF,TGTGCCAGCAGCCGCAGCGGGGAGAACACTGAAGCTTTCTTT
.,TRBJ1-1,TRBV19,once,CASSKEGNTEAFF,TGTGCCAGTAGTAAGGAGGGAAACACTGAAGCTTTCTTT
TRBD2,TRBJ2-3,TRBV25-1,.,CASSEYGRGISTDTQYF,TGTGCCAGCAGTGAATATGGGCGGGGGATATCCACAGATACGCAGTATTTT
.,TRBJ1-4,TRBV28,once,CASSSSGRTNEKLFF,TGTGCCAGCAGTTCCAGTGGGCGAACTAATGAAAAACTGTTTTTT
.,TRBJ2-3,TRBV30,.,CAWSQDRRTDTQYF,TGTGCCTGGAGTCAGGACAGACGCACAGATACGCAGTATTTT
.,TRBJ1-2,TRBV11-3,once,CASSLGQRGSLTF,TGTGCCAGCAGCTTAGGCCAACGAGGGTCCCTCACCTTC
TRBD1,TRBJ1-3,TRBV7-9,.,CASSRDRGGGNTIYF,TGTGCCAGCAGCCGGGACAGGGGGGGAGGAAACACCATATATTTT
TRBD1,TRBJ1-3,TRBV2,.,CASRAGTASGNTIYF,TGTGCCAGCAGAGCAGGGACAGCCTCTGGAAACACCATATATTTT
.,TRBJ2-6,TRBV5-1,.,CASSFEDSGANVLTF,TGCGCCAGCAGCTTCGAGGACTCTGGGGCCAACGTCCTGACTTTC